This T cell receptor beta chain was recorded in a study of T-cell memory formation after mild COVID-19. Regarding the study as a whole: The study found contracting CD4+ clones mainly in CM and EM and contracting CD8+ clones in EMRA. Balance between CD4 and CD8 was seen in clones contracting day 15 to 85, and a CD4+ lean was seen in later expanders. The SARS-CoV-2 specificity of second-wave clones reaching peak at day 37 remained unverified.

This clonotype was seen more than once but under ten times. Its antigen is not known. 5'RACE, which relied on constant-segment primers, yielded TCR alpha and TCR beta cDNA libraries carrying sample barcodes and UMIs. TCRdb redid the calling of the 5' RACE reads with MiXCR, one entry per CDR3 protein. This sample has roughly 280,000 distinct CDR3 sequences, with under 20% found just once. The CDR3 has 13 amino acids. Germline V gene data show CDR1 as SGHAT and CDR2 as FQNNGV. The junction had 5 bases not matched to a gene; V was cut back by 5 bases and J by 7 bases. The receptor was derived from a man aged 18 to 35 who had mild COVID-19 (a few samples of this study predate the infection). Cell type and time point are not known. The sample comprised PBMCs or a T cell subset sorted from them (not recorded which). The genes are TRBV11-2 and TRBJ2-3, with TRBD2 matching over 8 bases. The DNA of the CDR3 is TGTGCCAGCAGCGCCGGGGGGGGGAATACGCAGTATTTT. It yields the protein CASSAGGGNTQYF.